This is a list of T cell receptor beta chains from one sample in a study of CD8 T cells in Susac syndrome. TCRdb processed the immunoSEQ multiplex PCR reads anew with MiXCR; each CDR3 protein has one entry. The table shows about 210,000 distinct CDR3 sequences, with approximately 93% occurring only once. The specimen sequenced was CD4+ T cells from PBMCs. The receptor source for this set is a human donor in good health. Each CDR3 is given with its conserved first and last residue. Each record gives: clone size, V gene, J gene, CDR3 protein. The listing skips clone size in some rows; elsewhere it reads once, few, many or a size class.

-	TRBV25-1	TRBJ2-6	CASSDSFRTGGSGANVLTF
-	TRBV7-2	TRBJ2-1	CASSLTGGSYEQFF
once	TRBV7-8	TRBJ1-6	CASSPDSRSPLHF
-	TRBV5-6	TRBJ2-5	CASSFLSEETQYF
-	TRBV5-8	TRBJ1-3	CASSLGQTNLNTIYF
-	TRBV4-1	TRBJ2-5	CASSQDLRGARQETQYF
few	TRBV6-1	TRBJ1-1	CASRQGKAPEAFF
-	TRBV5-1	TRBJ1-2	CASSLMAVGGYTF
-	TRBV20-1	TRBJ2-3	CSARDRWGGGHTQYF
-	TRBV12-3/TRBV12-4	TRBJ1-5	CASKGISNQPQHF
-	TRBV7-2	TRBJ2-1	CASSSYHEQFF
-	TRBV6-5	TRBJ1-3	CASSGTGENTIYF
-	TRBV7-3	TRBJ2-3	CASSSSGGRTDTQYF
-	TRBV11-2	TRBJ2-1	CASSRGTSGYNEQFF
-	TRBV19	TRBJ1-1	CASSSTGRNTEAFF
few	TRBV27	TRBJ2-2	CASSLRPNTGELFF
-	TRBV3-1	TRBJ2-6	CASSQDLAAGGANVLTF
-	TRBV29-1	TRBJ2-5	CSVVSPRGGGTQYF
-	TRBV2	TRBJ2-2	CASSTGPGELFF
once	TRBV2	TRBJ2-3	CASSEERGGITDTQYF